This record covers a single TCR beta chain. Sequence at one end of the junction differs from germline and may be a read error. The CDR3 length is 15 residues. Germline V CDR1 and CDR2: SGHNT, YYREEE (reference sequence). Authors' analysis steps: Reference gene primer amplification yielded estimated nucleated cell counts. Sequenced by immunoSEQ multiplex PCR; TCRdb stores in-frame clones only, minus some. Clonal size and the V and J genes are those of that table, whereas D and trimming came from the DNA. The sample carries around 250,000 clones, 70% to 90% recorded once. The sample is drawn from a study of blood T cell repertoires in COVID-19. Whole-study context: Samples came from the United States, Italy and Spain, spanning acute and convalescent COVID-19. PBMCs, B-cell-depleted T cells, or T cells provided the cDNA or gDNA that made up the material.

Sequencing was carried out using peripheral blood. The receptor comes from a man younger than 40 who had recovered from COVID-19. This sequence joins TRBV5-4 and TRBJ1-2, with D possibly matching TRBD1 (6 bases). The DNA for the CDR3 is TGTGCCAGCAGCTTGTTGGTCAGGGGTTCGTATGACTACACCTTC. Protein: CASSLLVRGSYDYTF.